The clone carrying this TCR beta chain was counted only a few times. What it binds is unknown. Those donating, healthy Caucasian individuals from Russia, were aged roughly 6 to 90. The data derive from a study of blood T cells in healthy people across ages. General study results and limits: Investigators viewed diversity estimates from one million T cells as underestimates, the study reported.

The authors ran a second PCR of roughly 7 to 11 cycles using a sample-barcoded 5' primer and a J-beta primer mix. TCRdb itself ran the 5' RACE reads through MiXCR, one entry per CDR3 protein. The sample yields about 940,000 distinct CDR3 sequences, about 44% seen once. V dropped 7 bases and J dropped 4 bases, with 16 bases sitting between them. The CDR3 runs to 13 residues. The V gene's germline CDR1 is SQVTM and CDR2 ANQGSEA. The TCR comes from a young man in good health. What was sequenced was blood. The V and J genes are TRBV29-1 and TRBJ1-1, with D maybe TRBD1 (6 bases). This chain's CDR3 is CSAIQGRGTEAFF. The CDR3 DNA is TGCAGCGCGATTCAGGGGAGAGGCACTGAAGCTTTCTTT. Using reference TRBV29-1 and TRBJ1-1 for the parts outside the CDR3, the full variable domain is SAVISQKPSRDICQRGTSLTIQCQVDSQVTMMFWYRQQPGQSLTLIATANQGSEATYESGFVIDKFPISRPNLTFSTLTVSNMSPEDSSIYLCSAIQGRGTEAFFGQGTRLTVV.